This paragraph reports one TCR beta chain. What it recognizes is unknown. Sequenced by immunoSEQ multiplex PCR; TCRdb stores in-frame clones only, minus some. Of over 80,000 clones in the sample, 91% were seen once. This entry is derived from a study of graft-versus-host responses after intestinal transplantation. Regarding the study as a whole: Circulating GvH clone levels at their peak were associated with HvG declines (early post-transplant).

The V and J ends lost 2 bases and 2 bases, in that order; junction bases with no gene match: 7. CDR1 and CDR2 from the germline V gene are MGHRA and YSYEKL. CDR3 length: 16 residues. The chain employs TRBV4-1 and TRBJ2-7; 9 positions agree with TRBD1. The material sequenced was unstimulated CD4+ T cells sorted from spleen or lymph node cells, taken before transplant. The sequence was obtained from a human donor who was the organ donor for an intestinal transplant. The CDR3 DNA is TGCGCCAGCAGCCAAAGTCTCGGGACAGGGCCCTACGAGCAGTACTTC. Its protein product is CASSQSLGTGPYEQYF.